A selection of T cell receptor beta chains follows, all from one sample in a study of T cells in Graves' hyperthyroidism and ophthalmopathy. Each CDR3 protein is one row after TCRdb ran MiXCR on the multiplex PCR reads. The sample comprises about 270,000 distinct CDR3 sequences, 20% to 30% of which are singletons, and around 30% rests with the top ten. Sample: blood. The receptors derive from a man between 35 and 55 years old with Graves' hyperthyroidism that later progressed to Graves' ophthalmopathy. Each CDR3 is given with its conserved first and last residue. D genes are given only for firm matches. Clone size is stated in some rows and not others, as once, few, many or a class when expanded.

D gene: TRBD2; J gene: TRBJ2-7; V gene: TRBV6-5; CDR3 length: 15; clone size: many; CDR3 protein: CASSRTSGSSDEQYF; CDR3 DNA: TGTGCCAGCAGCCGAACTAGCGGGAGTTCCGACGAGCAGTACTTC
D gene: .; J gene: TRBJ1-1; V gene: TRBV6-1; CDR3 length: 13; clone size: many; CDR3 protein: CASSARGGTEAFF; CDR3 DNA: TGTGCCAGCAGTGCCCGGGGAGGGACTGAAGCTTTCTTT
D gene: .; J gene: TRBJ2-3; V gene: TRBV7-2; CDR3 length: 14; clone size: .; CDR3 protein: CASSRDSSTDTQYF; CDR3 DNA: TGTGCCAGCAGCAGAGACAGTAGCACAGATACGCAGTATTTT
D gene: TRBD2; J gene: TRBJ2-2; V gene: TRBV13; CDR3 length: 16; clone size: many; CDR3 protein: CASSLTGTTHTGELFF; CDR3 DNA: TGTGCCAGCAGCTTGACCGGGACTACCCACACCGGGGAGCTGTTTTTT
D gene: TRBD1; J gene: TRBJ1-2; V gene: TRBV30; CDR3 length: 13; clone size: many; CDR3 protein: CAWNRQGTYGYTF; CDR3 DNA: TGTGCCTGGAATAGACAGGGAACTTATGGCTACACCTTC
D gene: .; J gene: TRBJ1-1; V gene: TRBV20-1; CDR3 length: 14; clone size: many; CDR3 protein: CSARDPRSHNEAFF; CDR3 DNA: TGCAGTGCTAGAGATCCTAGGTCCCACAATGAAGCTTTCTTT
D gene: .; J gene: TRBJ2-7; V gene: TRBV27; CDR3 length: 13; clone size: .; CDR3 protein: CASSRLNRAEQYF; CDR3 DNA: TGTGCCAGCAGTCGCCTCAACAGGGCCGAGCAGTACTTC
D gene: .; J gene: TRBJ1-2; V gene: TRBV28; CDR3 length: 12; clone size: .; CDR3 protein: CASSSDEVGYTF; CDR3 DNA: TGTGCCAGCAGTTCGGACGAGGTGGGCTACACCTTC
D gene: TRBD2; J gene: TRBJ2-2; V gene: TRBV7-7; CDR3 length: 16; clone size: many; CDR3 protein: CASSPRTSGSAGELFF; CDR3 DNA: TGTGCTAGCAGCCCGAGGACTAGCGGGAGTGCCGGGGAGCTGTTTTTT
D gene: .; J gene: TRBJ2-3; V gene: TRBV20-1; CDR3 length: 16; clone size: many; CDR3 protein: CSARDSTDMGTDTQYF; CDR3 DNA: TGCAGTGCTAGAGATTCTACGGATATGGGCACAGATACGCAGTATTTT
D gene: .; J gene: TRBJ1-2; V gene: TRBV19; CDR3 length: 13; clone size: many; CDR3 protein: CASMDSNNYGYTF; CDR3 DNA: TGTGCCAGTATGGACAGCAACAACTATGGCTACACCTTC
D gene: .; J gene: TRBJ2-7; V gene: TRBV2; CDR3 length: 11; clone size: many; CDR3 protein: CASSDQSAQYF; CDR3 DNA: TGTGCCAGCAGTGATCAATCCGCGCAGTACTTC
D gene: TRBD1; J gene: TRBJ2-7; V gene: TRBV28; CDR3 length: 16; clone size: many; CDR3 protein: CASSSGWTGQGDGQYF; CDR3 DNA: TGTGCCAGCAGTTCGGGATGGACAGGCCAAGGTGACGGGCAGTACTTC
D gene: TRBD2; J gene: TRBJ2-7; V gene: TRBV2; CDR3 length: 13; clone size: .; CDR3 protein: CASSEDAHQRGYF; CDR3 DNA: TGTGCCAGCAGTGAAGACGCTCATCAGCGGGGGTACTTC
D gene: TRBD1; J gene: TRBJ2-7; V gene: TRBV24-1; CDR3 length: 15; clone size: .; CDR3 protein: CATSDRDRGLYEQYF; CDR3 DNA: TGTGCCACCAGTGATCGGGACAGGGGATTATACGAGCAGTACTTC
D gene: .; J gene: TRBJ1-2; V gene: TRBV4-2; CDR3 length: 15; clone size: many; CDR3 protein: CASSQDTVQDYGYTF; CDR3 DNA: TGTGCCAGCAGCCAAGATACGGTTCAGGACTATGGCTACACCTTC
D gene: .; J gene: TRBJ2-7; V gene: TRBV11-2; CDR3 length: 16; clone size: .; CDR3 protein: CASSLVGGLSSYEQYF; CDR3 DNA: TGTGCCAGCAGCTTAGTGGGGGGGCTTAGCTCCTACGAGCAGTACTTC
D gene: TRBD1; J gene: TRBJ1-1; V gene: TRBV20-1; CDR3 length: 11; clone size: .; CDR3 protein: CSASAGQGAFF; CDR3 DNA: TGCAGTGCTAGCGCTGGACAGGGGGCTTTCTTT
D gene: .; J gene: TRBJ1-1; V gene: TRBV12-3/TRBV12-4; CDR3 length: 14; clone size: many; CDR3 protein: CASSFFSQNTEAFF; CDR3 DNA: TGTGCCAGCAGTTTCTTTTCCCAGAACACTGAAGCTTTCTTT
D gene: TRBD1; J gene: TRBJ1-1; V gene: TRBV12-3/TRBV12-4; CDR3 length: 15; clone size: .; CDR3 protein: CASSPAGTGRREAFF; CDR3 DNA: TGTGCCAGCAGTCCCGCGGGGACAGGGCGTCGTGAAGCTTTCTTT
D gene: .; J gene: TRBJ1-5; V gene: TRBV4-1; CDR3 length: 14; clone size: .; CDR3 protein: CASSPWVSNQPQHF; CDR3 DNA: TGCGCCAGCAGCCCTTGGGTCAGCAATCAGCCCCAGCATTTT
D gene: .; J gene: TRBJ2-7; V gene: TRBV4-1; CDR3 length: 13; clone size: many; CDR3 protein: CASSQVRGNEQYF; CDR3 DNA: TGCGCCAGCAGCCAAGTAAGGGGCAACGAGCAGTACTTC
D gene: .; J gene: TRBJ1-1; V gene: TRBV7-9; CDR3 length: 11; clone size: many; CDR3 protein: CASSKGGEAFF; CDR3 DNA: TGTGCCAGCAGCAAGGGGGGTGAAGCTTTCTTT
D gene: .; J gene: TRBJ1-1; V gene: TRBV18; CDR3 length: 14; clone size: .; CDR3 protein: CASSPSQGITEAFF; CDR3 DNA: TGTGCCAGCTCACCCTCGCAGGGGATCACTGAAGCTTTCTTT
D gene: .; J gene: TRBJ2-7; V gene: TRBV4-1; CDR3 length: 16; clone size: many; CDR3 protein: CASSQAETLRRYEQYF; CDR3 DNA: TGCGCCAGCAGCCAAGCTGAAACCTTAAGGCGCTACGAGCAGTACTTC
D gene: TRBD1; J gene: TRBJ2-1; V gene: TRBV15; CDR3 length: 16; clone size: many; CDR3 protein: CATSRDKWDRVNEQFF; CDR3 DNA: TGTGCCACCAGCAGAGACAAATGGGACAGGGTAAATGAGCAGTTCTTC
D gene: TRBD1; J gene: TRBJ2-7; V gene: TRBV19; CDR3 length: 17; clone size: many; CDR3 protein: CASSLAGTGGTSYEQYF; CDR3 DNA: TGTGCCAGTAGTCTTGCCGGGACAGGGGGTACTTCCTACGAGCAGTACTTC
D gene: TRBD2; J gene: TRBJ2-7; V gene: TRBV19; CDR3 length: 17; clone size: many; CDR3 protein: CASSTTSRTSGRWEQYF; CDR3 DNA: TGTGCCAGTAGTACAACAAGTCGGACTAGCGGGAGATGGGAGCAGTACTTC
D gene: TRBD1; J gene: TRBJ2-7; V gene: TRBV20-1; CDR3 length: 15; clone size: many; CDR3 protein: CSALGQGPTEYEQYF; CDR3 DNA: TGCAGTGCTTTGGGACAGGGCCCGACCGAGTACGAGCAGTACTTC
D gene: TRBD2; J gene: TRBJ2-5; V gene: TRBV2; CDR3 length: 15; clone size: many; CDR3 protein: CASTPNGRAGETQYF; CDR3 DNA: TGTGCCAGCACACCAAACGGGAGGGCGGGGGAGACCCAGTACTTC
D gene: .; J gene: TRBJ1-5; V gene: TRBV30; CDR3 length: 13; clone size: .; CDR3 protein: CAWSGQSNQPQHF; CDR3 DNA: TGTGCCTGGAGTGGACAGTCAAATCAGCCCCAGCATTTT
D gene: .; J gene: TRBJ2-3; V gene: TRBV5-1; CDR3 length: 13; clone size: many; CDR3 protein: CASSVQEADTQYF; CDR3 DNA: TGCGCCAGCAGCGTACAGGAGGCAGATACGCAGTATTTT
D gene: .; J gene: TRBJ1-3; V gene: TRBV15; CDR3 length: 17; clone size: many; CDR3 protein: CATSRDRGSRSGNTIYF; CDR3 DNA: TGTGCCACCAGCAGAGATCGTGGGTCCAGGTCAGGAAACACCATATATTTT
D gene: .; J gene: TRBJ2-5; V gene: TRBV29-1; CDR3 length: 14; clone size: .; CDR3 protein: CSVQARTRSETQYF; CDR3 DNA: TGCAGCGTCCAGGCCCGGACGAGGTCAGAGACCCAGTACTTC
D gene: TRBD2; J gene: TRBJ2-7; V gene: TRBV28; CDR3 length: 16; clone size: .; CDR3 protein: CASSLGTSGIRYEQYF; CDR3 DNA: TGTGCCAGCAGTTTAGGAACTAGCGGGATAAGGTACGAGCAGTACTTC
D gene: .; J gene: TRBJ2-5; V gene: TRBV24-1; CDR3 length: 15; clone size: many; CDR3 protein: CATSDRDGPQETQYF; CDR3 DNA: TGTGCCACCAGTGATCGAGACGGACCCCAAGAGACCCAGTACTTC
D gene: TRBD1; J gene: TRBJ1-1; V gene: TRBV6-1; CDR3 length: 15; clone size: many; CDR3 protein: CASRFRQGLNTEAFF; CDR3 DNA: TGTGCCAGCAGATTCCGACAGGGGTTGAACACTGAAGCTTTCTTT
D gene: .; J gene: TRBJ2-5; V gene: TRBV5-1; CDR3 length: 13; clone size: many; CDR3 protein: CASSFPGEETQYF; CDR3 DNA: TGCGCCAGCAGCTTCCCAGGGGAAGAGACCCAGTACTTC
D gene: .; J gene: TRBJ1-5; V gene: TRBV12-3/TRBV12-4; CDR3 length: 12; clone size: many; CDR3 protein: CASGIGYQPQHF; CDR3 DNA: TGTGCCAGCGGTATTGGTTACCAGCCCCAGCATTTT
D gene: TRBD1; J gene: TRBJ2-7; V gene: TRBV6-2/TRBV6-3; CDR3 length: 13; clone size: .; CDR3 protein: CASGDRGTYEQYF; CDR3 DNA: TGTGCCAGCGGTGACAGGGGTACCTACGAGCAGTACTTC
D gene: .; J gene: TRBJ1-1; V gene: TRBV2; CDR3 length: 13; clone size: many; CDR3 protein: CASSEDTNTEAFF; CDR3 DNA: TGTGCCAGCAGTGAAGACACGAACACTGAAGCTTTCTTT
D gene: TRBD2; J gene: TRBJ2-5; V gene: TRBV6-1; CDR3 length: 14; clone size: many; CDR3 protein: CASKRAGDEETQYF; CDR3 DNA: TGTGCCAGCAAGCGTGCGGGGGACGAGGAGACCCAGTACTTC
D gene: .; J gene: TRBJ2-7; V gene: TRBV7-2; CDR3 length: 12; clone size: .; CDR3 protein: CASSLENYEQYF; CDR3 DNA: TGTGCCAGCAGCCTCGAAAACTACGAGCAGTACTTC
D gene: .; J gene: TRBJ2-2; V gene: TRBV30; CDR3 length: 14; clone size: many; CDR3 protein: CAWDRDTHTGELFF; CDR3 DNA: TGTGCCTGGGACCGGGACACCCACACCGGGGAGCTGTTTTTT
D gene: .; J gene: TRBJ1-2; V gene: TRBV5-1; CDR3 length: 12; clone size: many; CDR3 protein: CASAVGTYGYTF; CDR3 DNA: TGCGCCTCCGCGGTGGGGACCTATGGCTACACCTTC
D gene: .; J gene: TRBJ1-2; V gene: TRBV2; CDR3 length: 12; clone size: many; CDR3 protein: CASGRSLYGYTF; CDR3 DNA: TGTGCCAGCGGCCGCAGTCTCTATGGCTACACCTTC
D gene: .; J gene: TRBJ2-2; V gene: TRBV12-5; CDR3 length: 12; clone size: many; CDR3 protein: CASRLDTGELFF; CDR3 DNA: TGTGCTAGTCGTCTAGATACCGGGGAGCTGTTTTTT
D gene: .; J gene: TRBJ2-7; V gene: TRBV5-1; CDR3 length: 12; clone size: few; CDR3 protein: CASSPDTYGQYF; CDR3 DNA: TGCGCCAGCAGCCCCGACACCTACGGGCAGTACTTC
D gene: .; J gene: TRBJ1-1; V gene: TRBV11-1; CDR3 length: 13; clone size: .; CDR3 protein: CASSRSRVSEAFF; CDR3 DNA: TGTGCCAGCAGTCGCTCCAGGGTTTCTGAAGCTTTCTTT
D gene: .; J gene: TRBJ1-1; V gene: TRBV7-2; CDR3 length: 16; clone size: many; CDR3 protein: CASSLGDTFISTEAFF; CDR3 DNA: TGTGCCAGCAGCTTAGGGGACACCTTCATCAGCACTGAAGCTTTCTTT
D gene: .; J gene: TRBJ1-1; V gene: TRBV20-1; CDR3 length: 15; clone size: many; CDR3 protein: CNARETPQRNTEAFF; CDR3 DNA: TGCAATGCTAGAGAGACCCCGCAGAGGAACACTGAAGCTTTCTTT
D gene: .; J gene: TRBJ1-3; V gene: TRBV6-4; CDR3 length: 18; clone size: many; CDR3 protein: CASTGSVGGQLSGNTIYF; CDR3 DNA: TGTGCCAGCACGGGCTCGGTCGGAGGACAGCTCTCTGGAAACACCATATATTTT
D gene: TRBD1; J gene: TRBJ1-2; V gene: TRBV12-3/TRBV12-4; CDR3 length: 16; clone size: .; CDR3 protein: CASSPDRGQHYYGYTF; CDR3 DNA: TGTGCCAGCAGTCCGGACAGGGGACAACACTACTATGGCTACACCTTC
D gene: .; J gene: TRBJ2-5; V gene: TRBV9; CDR3 length: 14; clone size: many; CDR3 protein: CASSGVGGRETQYF; CDR3 DNA: TGTGCCAGCAGCGGGGTTGGGGGACGAGAGACCCAGTACTTC